This T cell receptor beta chain is from a study of beta chain features in type 1 diabetes. Germline loops: CDR1 SGHKS, CDR2 YYEKEE (reference sequence). The CDR3 has 15 amino acids. V was cut by 2 bases and J by 2 bases, with 11 bases left in between. The authors reverse transcribed all of the isolated RNA, so sequencing captured expressed TCRB transcripts. Clones were read by immunoSEQ multiplex PCR, and TCRdb kept only the in-frame ones, dropping some. The table includes 20,000 to 25,000 clones, over 60% detected once. The source is a woman in her thirties or forties in good health. The chain recombines TRBV5-5 with TRBJ1-5; a possible D gene is TRBD1 (5 bases). The sequenced sample consisted of Tregs from blood. This CDR3 is CASSFKGYGNQPQHF. CDR3 sequence (DNA): TGTGCCAGCAGCTTTAAGGGGTATGGCAATCAGCCCCAGCATTTT.